This record looks at one T cell receptor beta chain sequence and its context. The antigen it binds to is not known. Qualities for individual bases were not recorded, and no much larger clone is one base off. This entry comes from a study of radiation and T cells in renal cell carcinoma (dated by TCRdb to the early 2020s). Describing the broader study: In total, roughly 52 samples, comprising some 25 tumors and some 27 peripheral blood samples, were subjected to TCR beta sequencing. In the 40 to 55 samples combined, about 4 million unique CDR3 nucleotide sequences were found, encoding 2,658,974 unique CDR3 amino acid sequences. The last blood draw happened 4 weeks after radiation, timed to coincide with nephrectomy. Points the paper makes about the study in general: An increase in top tumor clonotypes in blood was observed from baseline to 2 weeks post-radiation, followed by contraction by 4 weeks, which was taken to suggest transient expansion of tumor-resident clones. Dynamics of the blood repertoire were not tracked past 4 weeks after treatment. Because no pretreatment tumor biopsies were available, whether clonotypes were present in the tumor at baseline could not be determined. The single-armed trial design could not address effects of radiation dose or scheduling on the TCR repertoire.

The germline ends are 6 bases apart after V is trimmed by 2 bases and J by 3 bases. CDR1 and CDR2 are read off the germline V gene (reference sequence) as SGHNT and YYREEE. The CDR3, cysteine through phenylalanine, is 12 amino acids long. Solely the CDR3 DNA is kept, with 36 bases framed from the first base. TCR beta libraries were generated from genomic DNA with the immunoSEQ kit, following the manufacturer's recommendations. Library preparation used a first multiplex PCR with proprietary primers, then a second PCR adding unique barcodes, with bead cleanups after each round. Each sample batch included a kit-provided positive control reaction and a negative control reaction. The final libraries underwent checking on an Agilent 4200 TapeStation D1000 ScreenTape, volumetric pooling, and quantification by qPCR. An Illumina NextSeq500 fitted with a MidOutput 150-cycle cartridge performed the sequencing, running 156 Read1 cycles and 15 Index1 cycles with the kit's custom primers. The pooled library was loaded at around 1 pM with approximately 20% PhiX control spiked in. The original pipeline was this. Vendor-processed data were analyzed in R, with a clonotype defined as all T cells sharing the same CDR3 nucleotide sequence. For clone abundance analyses, frequencies were normalized to the 10,000 most abundant clones per sample. Public T cell clones, averaging fewer than five per sample, were removed before analysis. Tumor-enriched clonotypes and baseline blood-enriched clonotypes were defined as those with an abundance difference of at least 32-fold between compartments. Clonotypes expanded or contracted between blood time points were identified with a beta-binomial differential abundance model. Tumor-blood repertoire similarity was measured with the Baroni-Urbani and Buser coefficient, and groups were compared using two-tailed Wilcoxon tests in R. TCRdb took this table from immuneACCESS and kept in-frame rearrangements with V and J called. Such tables lack part of the clones; where checked against another copy, unresolved V genes explain under half of the gap, and the rest is unexplained. For V, J and clone size, that table is used; D and trimming come from the DNA. In this sample the table shows 140,000 to 150,000 clones, approximately 86% of which occur a single time. The ten largest make up around 17% of the sample.

The label giving this sample's time point can be read as: blood 4 weeks post-SBRT, at nephrectomy. Per the publication, the treatment or condition label means: 15 Gy SBRT to primary tumor, nephrectomy 4 weeks later. The samples were drawn from a clinical trial, where primary renal cell carcinomas were treated with 15 Gy of stereotactic body radiation therapy and then removed by nephrectomy 4 weeks afterward. To track tumor-enriched clonotypes, serial peripheral blood was sampled from radiation-treated patients at baseline and at 2 weeks and 4 weeks after SBRT. All patients had renal cell carcinoma with clear cell pathology. Genomic DNA for TCR sequencing was prepared using the QIAamp DNA Blood Mini Kit (Qiagen). The analyses included just those samples that passed every quality control check.

Sequencing used blood, obtained from a patient whose treatment included radiotherapy and nephrectomy. This TCR came from a woman aged 45-65 years with renal cell carcinoma. Here the chain combines TRBV5-4 and TRBJ2-7, with the identity of the D gene unclear. The DNA reads as follows: TGTGCCAGCAGCTTCAACCACTACGAGCAGTACTTC. This sequence encodes CASSFNHYEQYF.